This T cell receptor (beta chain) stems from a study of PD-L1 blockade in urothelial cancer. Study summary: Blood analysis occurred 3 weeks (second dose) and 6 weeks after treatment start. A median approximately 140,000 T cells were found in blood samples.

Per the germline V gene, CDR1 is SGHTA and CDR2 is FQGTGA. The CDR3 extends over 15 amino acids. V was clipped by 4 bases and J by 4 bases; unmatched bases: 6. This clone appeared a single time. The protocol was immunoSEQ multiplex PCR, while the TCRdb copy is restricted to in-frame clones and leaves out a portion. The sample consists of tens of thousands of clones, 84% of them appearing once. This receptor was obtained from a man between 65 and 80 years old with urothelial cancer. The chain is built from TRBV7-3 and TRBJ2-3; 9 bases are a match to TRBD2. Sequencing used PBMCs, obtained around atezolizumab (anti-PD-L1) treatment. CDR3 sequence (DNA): TGTGCCAGCAGCTCCTTAGCGGGAGAATCAGATACGCAGTATTTT. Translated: CASSSLAGESDTQYF.